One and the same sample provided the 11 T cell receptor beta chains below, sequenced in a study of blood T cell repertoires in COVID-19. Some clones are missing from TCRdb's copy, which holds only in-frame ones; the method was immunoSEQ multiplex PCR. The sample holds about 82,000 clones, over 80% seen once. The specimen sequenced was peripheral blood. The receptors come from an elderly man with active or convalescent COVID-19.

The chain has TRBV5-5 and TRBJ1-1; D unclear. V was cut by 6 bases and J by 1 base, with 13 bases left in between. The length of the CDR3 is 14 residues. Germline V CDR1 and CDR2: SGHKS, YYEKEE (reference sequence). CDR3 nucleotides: TGTGCCAGCAAGCGGGGAACAGAGAACACTGAAGCTTTCTTT. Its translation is CASKRGTENTEAFF.

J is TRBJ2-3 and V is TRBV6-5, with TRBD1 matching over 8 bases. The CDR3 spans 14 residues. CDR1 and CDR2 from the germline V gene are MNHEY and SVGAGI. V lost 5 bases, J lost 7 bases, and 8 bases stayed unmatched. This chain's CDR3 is CASSRRQGSNTQYF. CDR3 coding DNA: TGTGCCAGCAGTCGAAGACAGGGGTCGAATACGCAGTATTTT.

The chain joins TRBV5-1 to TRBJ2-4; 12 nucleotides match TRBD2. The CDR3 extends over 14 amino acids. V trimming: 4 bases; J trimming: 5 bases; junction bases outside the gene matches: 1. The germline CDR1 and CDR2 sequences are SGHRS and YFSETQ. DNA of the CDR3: TGCGCCAGCAGCCGACTAGCGGGGGAAAACATTCAGTACTTC. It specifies CASSRLAGENIQYF.

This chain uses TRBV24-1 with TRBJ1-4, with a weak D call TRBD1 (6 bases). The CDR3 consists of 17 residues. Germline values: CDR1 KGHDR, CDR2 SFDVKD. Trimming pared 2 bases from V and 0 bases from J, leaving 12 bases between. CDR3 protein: CATSDSTGVATNEKLFF. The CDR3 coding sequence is TGTGCCACCAGTGATTCGACAGGAGTTGCAACTAATGAAAAACTGTTTTTT.

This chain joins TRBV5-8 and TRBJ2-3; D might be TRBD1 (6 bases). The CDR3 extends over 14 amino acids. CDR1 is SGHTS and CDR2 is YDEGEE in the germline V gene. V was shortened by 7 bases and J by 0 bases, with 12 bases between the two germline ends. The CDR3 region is CASPRTASTDTQYF. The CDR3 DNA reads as TGTGCCAGCCCCCGGACAGCTAGCACAGATACGCAGTATTTT.

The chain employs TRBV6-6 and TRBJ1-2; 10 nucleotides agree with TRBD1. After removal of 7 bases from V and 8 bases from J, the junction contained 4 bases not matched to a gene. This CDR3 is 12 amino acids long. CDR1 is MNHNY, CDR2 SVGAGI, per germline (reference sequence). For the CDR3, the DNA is TGTGCCAGCAAGACAGGGGGCCACGGCTACACCTTC. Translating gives CASKTGGHGYTF.

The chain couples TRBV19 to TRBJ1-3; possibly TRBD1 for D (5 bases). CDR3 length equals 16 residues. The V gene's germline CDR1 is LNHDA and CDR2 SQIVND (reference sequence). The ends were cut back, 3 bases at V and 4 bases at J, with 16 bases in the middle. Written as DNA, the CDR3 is TGTGCCAGTAGTATCGGGAGTGGGGCCTCCGGAAACACCATATATTTT. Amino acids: CASSIGSGASGNTIYF.

DNA for the CDR3: TGTGCCAGCAGCTACGGACAGAAGTTTTATGGCTACACCTTC. Translating gives CASSYGQKFYGYTF. The genes are TRBV7-8 and TRBJ1-2; a weak D match, TRBD1 (6 bases). This CDR3 has 14 residues. CDR1 is SGHVS and CDR2 is FQNEAQ in the germline V gene. The germline V and J ends were trimmed by 4 bases and 5 bases, with 14 bases remaining between them.

The CDR3 DNA reads as TGTGCCAGCAGCTTACGGGGATCTGAAGCTTTCTTT. It translates to CASSLRGSEAFF. The chain employs TRBV7-2 and TRBJ1-1; no reliable D call. Per germline, CDR1 SGHTA and CDR2 FQGNSA. The V and J ends lost 2 bases and 6 bases respectively, with 7 bases between them. There are 12 residues in the CDR3.

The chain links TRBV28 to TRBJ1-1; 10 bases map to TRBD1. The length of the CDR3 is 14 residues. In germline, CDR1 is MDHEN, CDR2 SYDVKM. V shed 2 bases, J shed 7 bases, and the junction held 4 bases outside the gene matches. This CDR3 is CASSLVTGGYEAFF. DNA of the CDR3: TGTGCCAGCAGTTTAGTGACAGGGGGCTATGAAGCTTTCTTT.

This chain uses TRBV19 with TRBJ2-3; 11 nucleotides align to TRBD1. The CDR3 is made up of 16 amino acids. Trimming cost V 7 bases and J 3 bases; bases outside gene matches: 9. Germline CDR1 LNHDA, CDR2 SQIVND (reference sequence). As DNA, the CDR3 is TGTGCCAGTACCCAAGGACAGGGGGCTGGAACAGATACGCAGTATTTT. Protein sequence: CASTQGQGAGTDTQYF.